One T cell receptor beta chain is described in this entry. The antigen is undetermined. The PCR contained 60 Vbeta and 13 Jbeta primers. Generated by immunoSEQ multiplex PCR, the TCRdb table keeps only in-frame clones and is missing some. The sample carries about 150,000 clones, 63% recorded once. The sample is drawn from a study of cytomegalovirus exposure and HLA in healthy donors. Likely unrecorded immune exposures existed in these nominally healthy donors. V trimming: 1 base; J trimming: 6 bases; junction bases outside the gene matches: 4. CDR1 and CDR2 (germline): LGHNA, YNFKEQ. CDR3 length: 15 amino acids. Findings and limits, study-wide: Per a later analysis, under 20,000 TCR beta sequences showed association with HLA alleles at 0.05 false discovery rate. Near-uniform donor sequencing depth was presumed by presence/absence analyses.

The clonotype comes from an older woman in good health and CMV-seropositive. This chain connects TRBV4-2 to TRBJ2-1; 9 bases fit TRBD2. The sequencing sample was made of PBMCs. CDR3 bases: TGTGCCAGCAGCCAAGTGGGCGGGAGGGGCAATGAGCAGTTCTTC. Translated: CASSQVGGRGNEQFF.